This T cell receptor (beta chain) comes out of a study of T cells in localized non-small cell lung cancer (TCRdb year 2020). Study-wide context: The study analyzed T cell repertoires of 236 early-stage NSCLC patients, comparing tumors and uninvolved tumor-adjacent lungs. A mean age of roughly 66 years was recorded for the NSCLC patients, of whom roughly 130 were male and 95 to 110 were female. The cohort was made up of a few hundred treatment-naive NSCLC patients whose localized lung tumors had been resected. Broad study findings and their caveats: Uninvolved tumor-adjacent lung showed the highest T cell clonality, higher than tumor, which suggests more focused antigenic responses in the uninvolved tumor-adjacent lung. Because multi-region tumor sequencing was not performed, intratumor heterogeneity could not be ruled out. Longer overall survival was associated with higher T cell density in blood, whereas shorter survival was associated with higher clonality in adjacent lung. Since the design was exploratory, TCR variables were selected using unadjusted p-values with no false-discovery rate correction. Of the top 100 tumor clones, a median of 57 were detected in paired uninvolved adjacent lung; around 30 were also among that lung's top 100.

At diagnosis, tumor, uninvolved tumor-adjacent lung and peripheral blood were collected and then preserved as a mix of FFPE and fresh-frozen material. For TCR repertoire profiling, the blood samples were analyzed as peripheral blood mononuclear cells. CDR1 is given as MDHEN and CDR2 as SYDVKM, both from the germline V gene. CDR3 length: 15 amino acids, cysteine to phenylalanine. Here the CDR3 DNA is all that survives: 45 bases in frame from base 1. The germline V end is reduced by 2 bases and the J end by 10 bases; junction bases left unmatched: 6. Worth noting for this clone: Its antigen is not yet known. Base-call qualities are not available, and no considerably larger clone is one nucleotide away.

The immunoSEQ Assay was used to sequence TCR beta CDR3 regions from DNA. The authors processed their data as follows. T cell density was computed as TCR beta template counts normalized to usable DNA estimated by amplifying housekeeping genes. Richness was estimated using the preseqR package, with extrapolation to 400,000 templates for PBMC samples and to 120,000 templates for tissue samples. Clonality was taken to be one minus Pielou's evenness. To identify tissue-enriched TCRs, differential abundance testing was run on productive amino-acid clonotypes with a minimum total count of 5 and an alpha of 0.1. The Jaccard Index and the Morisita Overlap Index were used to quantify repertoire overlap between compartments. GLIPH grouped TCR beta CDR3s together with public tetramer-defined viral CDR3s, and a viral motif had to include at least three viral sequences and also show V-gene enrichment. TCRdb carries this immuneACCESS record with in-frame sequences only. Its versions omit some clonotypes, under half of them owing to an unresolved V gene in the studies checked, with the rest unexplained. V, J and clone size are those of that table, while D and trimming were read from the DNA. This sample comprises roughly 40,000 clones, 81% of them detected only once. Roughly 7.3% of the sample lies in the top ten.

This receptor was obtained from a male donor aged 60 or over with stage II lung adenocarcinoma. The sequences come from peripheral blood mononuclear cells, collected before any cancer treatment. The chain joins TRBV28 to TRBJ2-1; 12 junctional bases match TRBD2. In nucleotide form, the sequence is TGTGCCAGCAGTTTAAGGACTAGCGGGAACATAGAGCAGTTCTTC. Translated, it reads CASSLRTSGNIEQFF.